This TCR beta chain was recovered during a study of blood T cell repertoires in COVID-19. The CDR3 is 14 amino acids. In germline, CDR1 is LGHDT, CDR2 YNNKEL (reference sequence). Trimming stripped 7 bases from V and 8 bases from J, with 18 bases between. The table came from immunoSEQ multiplex PCR; TCRdb's copy has only in-frame clones and leaves some out. The sample shows hundreds of thousands of clones, 85% to 90% of them seen only once. This clonotype was sampled from a human donor in a cohort sampled during active COVID-19. Sequenced material: peripheral blood. The chain couples TRBV3-1 (or the pseudogene TRBV3-2) to TRBJ2-1; possible D gene TRBD2, 7 bases. CDR3 sequence: CASTWGGGSYEQFF. As DNA, the CDR3 is TGTGCCAGCACCTGGGGGGGCGGGAGTTATGAGCAGTTCTTC.